This T cell receptor (beta chain) comes out of a study of cytomegalovirus exposure and HLA in healthy donors. On the study more broadly: The 90 to 150 validation repertoires used the same platform as the 550 to 750 first-cohort repertoires, a later analysis reported. Study conclusions and caveats: Confirmation was obtained in vitro that a few CMV-associated chains are specific for CMV antigens. The tendency of first-cohort TCR clusters to co-occur in the approximately 120 validation repertoires was identified by a subsequent analysis. Rarity held for most TCR sequences, but there were some public TCRs that occurred in many donors.

Regarding this clone: No antigen is known for it.

Germline V gene sequence: CDR1 SSHAT, CDR2 FNYEAQ (reference sequence). This CDR3 has 14 residues. V was cut by 5 bases and J by 7 bases, with 14 bases left in between. The protocol was immunoSEQ multiplex PCR, while the TCRdb copy is restricted to in-frame clones and leaves out a portion. The data hold under 200,000 clones, with about 89% observed a single time. This rearrangement joins TRBV7-7 to TRBJ2-2; no definite D call. Sequenced input: PBMCs. This sequence was found in a woman under 30 in good health and CMV-seropositive. The CDR3 loop is CASSPISSGGELFF. The CDR3 DNA follows: TGTGCCAGCAGCCCAATTTCCTCCGGCGGGGAGCTGTTTTTT.